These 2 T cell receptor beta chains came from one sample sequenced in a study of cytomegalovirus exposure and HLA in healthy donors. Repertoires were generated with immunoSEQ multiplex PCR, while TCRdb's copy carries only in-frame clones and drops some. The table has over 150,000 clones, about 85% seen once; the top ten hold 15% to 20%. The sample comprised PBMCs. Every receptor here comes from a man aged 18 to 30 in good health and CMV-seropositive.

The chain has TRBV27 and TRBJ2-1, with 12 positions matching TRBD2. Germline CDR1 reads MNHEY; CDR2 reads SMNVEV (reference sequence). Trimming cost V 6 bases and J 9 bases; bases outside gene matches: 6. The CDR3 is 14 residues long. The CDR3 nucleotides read TGTGCCAGCAGGCTAGCGGGAGGGCCCTCTGAGCAGTTCTTC. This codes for CASRLAGGPSEQFF.

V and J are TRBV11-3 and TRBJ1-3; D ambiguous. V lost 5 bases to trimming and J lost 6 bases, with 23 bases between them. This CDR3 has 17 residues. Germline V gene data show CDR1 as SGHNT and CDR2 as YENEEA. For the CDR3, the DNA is TGTGCCAGCAGCCCGATGAATGGAGGGTATGGGGAAAACACCATATATTTT. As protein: CASSPMNGGYGENTIYF.